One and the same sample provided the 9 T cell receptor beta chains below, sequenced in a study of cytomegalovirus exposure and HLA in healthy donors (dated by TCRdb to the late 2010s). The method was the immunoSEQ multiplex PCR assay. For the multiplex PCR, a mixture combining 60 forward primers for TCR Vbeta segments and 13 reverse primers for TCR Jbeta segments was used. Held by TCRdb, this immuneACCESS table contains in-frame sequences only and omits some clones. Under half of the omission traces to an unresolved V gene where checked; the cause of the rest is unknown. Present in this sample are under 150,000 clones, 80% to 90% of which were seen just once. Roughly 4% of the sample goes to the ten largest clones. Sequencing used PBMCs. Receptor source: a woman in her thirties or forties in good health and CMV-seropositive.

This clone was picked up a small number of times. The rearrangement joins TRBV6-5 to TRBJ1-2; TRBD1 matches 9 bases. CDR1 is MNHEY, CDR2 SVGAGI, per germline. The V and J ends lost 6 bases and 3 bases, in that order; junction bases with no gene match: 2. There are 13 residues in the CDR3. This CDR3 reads CASRTGGDYGYTF. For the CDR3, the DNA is TGTGCCAGCAGAACAGGGGGCGACTATGGCTACACCTTC.

The CDR3 protein is CASMSLGGRYEQYF. The CDR3 coding sequence is TGTGCCAGCATGAGTTTAGGGGGAAGATACGAGCAGTACTTC. The chain is built from TRBV27 and TRBJ2-7; possible D gene TRBD1, 6 bases. The CDR3 contains 14 residues. Trimming removed 7 bases at V and 4 bases at J, with 17 bases between. CDR1 MNHEY and CDR2 SMNVEV come from the germline V gene (reference sequence).

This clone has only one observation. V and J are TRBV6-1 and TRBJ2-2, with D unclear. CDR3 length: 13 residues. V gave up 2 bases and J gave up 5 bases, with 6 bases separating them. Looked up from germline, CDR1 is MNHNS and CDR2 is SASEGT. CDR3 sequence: CASSELITGELFF. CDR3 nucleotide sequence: TGTGCCAGCAGTGAACTTATAACCGGGGAGCTGTTTTTT.

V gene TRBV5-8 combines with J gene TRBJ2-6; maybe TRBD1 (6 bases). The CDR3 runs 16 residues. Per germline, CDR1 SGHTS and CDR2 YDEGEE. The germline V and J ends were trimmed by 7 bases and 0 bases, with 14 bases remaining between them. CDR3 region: CASDPTGTSGANVLTF. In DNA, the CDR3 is TGTGCCAGCGACCCGACAGGCACCTCTGGGGCCAACGTCCTGACTTTC.

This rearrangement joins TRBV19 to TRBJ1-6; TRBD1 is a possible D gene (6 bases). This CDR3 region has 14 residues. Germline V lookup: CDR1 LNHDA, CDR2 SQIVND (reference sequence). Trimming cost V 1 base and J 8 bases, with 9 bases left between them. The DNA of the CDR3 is TGTGCCAGTAGTATAGGGAACAGGGATTCACCCCTCCACTTT. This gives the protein CASSIGNRDSPLHF.

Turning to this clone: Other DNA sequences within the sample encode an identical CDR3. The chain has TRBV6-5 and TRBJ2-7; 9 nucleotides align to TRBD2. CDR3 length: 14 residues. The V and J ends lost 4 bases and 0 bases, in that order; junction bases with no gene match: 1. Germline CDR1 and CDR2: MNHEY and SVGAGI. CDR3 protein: CASSSTSGSYEQYF. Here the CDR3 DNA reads TGTGCCAGCAGTTCGACTAGCGGCTCCTACGAGCAGTACTTC.

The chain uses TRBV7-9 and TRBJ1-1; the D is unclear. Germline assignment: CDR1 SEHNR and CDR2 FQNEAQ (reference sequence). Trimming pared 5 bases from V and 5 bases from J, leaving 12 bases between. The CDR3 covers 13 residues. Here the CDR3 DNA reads TGTGCCAGCAGCCCCCGTGACGGGACTGAAGCTTTCTTT. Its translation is CASSPRDGTEAFF.

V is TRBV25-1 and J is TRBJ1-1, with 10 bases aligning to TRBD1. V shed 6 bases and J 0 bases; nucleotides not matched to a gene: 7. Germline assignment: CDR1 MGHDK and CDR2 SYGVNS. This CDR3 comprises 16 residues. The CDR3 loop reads CASSYGQGVVNTEAFF. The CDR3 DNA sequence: TGTGCCAGCAGCTACGGACAGGGGGTGGTGAACACTGAAGCTTTCTTT.

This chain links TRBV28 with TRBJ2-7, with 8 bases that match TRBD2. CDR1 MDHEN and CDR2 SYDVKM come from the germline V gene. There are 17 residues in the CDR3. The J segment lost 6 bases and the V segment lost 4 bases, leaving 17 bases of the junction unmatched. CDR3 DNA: TGTGCCAGCAGTTCCCCTATAAAAACCGGGAGGGCGTCCGAGCAGTACTTC. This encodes CASSSPIKTGRASEQYF.